This T cell receptor (beta chain) was captured by sequencing in a study of T-cell reconstitution after alpha-beta-depleted transplantation in children. Study-level findings and limits: The origin of high day-60 TCRbeta diversity in some patients lay in surviving recipient T cells and thymic progenitors. Newly generated T cells supplied most T-cell counts and diversity one year post-transplant. It was reported that alpha-beta T cells came from several hundred expanded graft clones (about two months after transplant).

The sample holds many counts of this clonotype. Its antigen is undetermined. Unique molecular identifiers were built into the TCRbeta library. TCRdb ran MiXCR on the PCR reads and lists one entry per CDR3 protein. The sample lists 670,000 or so distinct CDR3 sequences, around 13% occurring once. Sequenced material: PBMCs, taken before TCRalphabeta/CD19-depleted stem cell transplant. This receptor was identified in a girl aged 2 to 10 with congenital amegakaryocytic thrombocytopenia, due to receive a stem cell transplant.

This CDR3 is CASNPAPGGGLGAFF. CDR3 DNA sequence: TGTGCCAGCAACCCGGCCCCGGGTGGGGGTTTGGGGGCTTTCTTT. The rearrangement uses TRBV27 and TRBJ1-1, with D possibly matching TRBD1 (5 bases). CDR3 length: 15 amino acids. Trimming took off 7 bases at V and 11 bases at J, with 26 bases between the two ends. Germline values: CDR1 MNHEY, CDR2 SMNVEV (reference sequence).